The next 17 T cell receptor beta chains were all read from a single sample in a study of cytomegalovirus exposure and HLA in healthy donors. The PCR made use of 60 Vbeta and 13 Jbeta primers. TCRdb keeps only in-frame clones here, not all; method: immunoSEQ multiplex PCR. The table records about 70,000 clones, roughly 89% of them present only once. The specimen was PBMCs. The origin of the receptors is a woman aged 30 to 39 in good health and CMV-seronegative.

The rearrangement uses TRBV27 and TRBJ1-4, with D possibly TRBD1 on 5 matching bases. Germline CDR1 and CDR2: MNHEY and SMNVEV (reference sequence). The CDR3 has 14 amino acids. The V gene lost 5 bases and the J gene lost 2 bases, with 9 bases spanning the gap. The CDR3 sequence: CASSGGGTNEKLFF. In DNA, the CDR3 is TGTGCCAGCAGTGGGGGGGGGACTAATGAAAAACTGTTTTTT.

The V call is TRBV4-2, the J call TRBJ2-7; TRBD1 matches at 8 bases. The germline gives CDR1 LGHNA, CDR2 YNFKEQ. Trimming cost V 2 bases and J 1 base; bases outside gene matches: 7. This CDR3 is 16 amino acids long. In nucleotides, the CDR3 is TGTGCCAGCAGCCAAACCCGGGACAGGCCTTCCTACGAGCAGTACTTC. Encoded protein: CASSQTRDRPSYEQYF.

On this clone: The identical CDR3 is also encoded by other nucleotide sequences in the sample. The rearrangement uses TRBV5-6 and TRBJ2-5; D is possibly TRBD2 (6 bases). Germline loops: CDR1 SGHDT, CDR2 YYEEEE. This CDR3 has 15 residues. Deletions cut 4 bases from V and 4 bases from J, with 17 bases between. The CDR3 nucleotides are TGTGCCAGCAGCGGTATGACTAGTGGGATAGAGACCCAGTACTTC. Its translation is CASSGMTSGIETQYF.

As to this clone: At one boundary the junction diverges from the germline segment, which might be a read error. This rearrangement joins TRBV7-9 to TRBJ1-1; D may be TRBD1 (6 bases). CDR1 and CDR2 from the germline V gene are SEHNR and FQNEAQ (reference sequence). This CDR3 comprises 15 residues. The CDR3 coding sequence is TGTTCCAGCAGCTTATTCACAGGGCTGAACACTGAAGCTTTCTTT. Its translation is CSSSLFTGLNTEAFF.

Details on this clone: One end of the junction varies from germline; a read error may be responsible. This chain uses TRBV19 with TRBJ2-5, with a possible D match to TRBD2 (5 bases). Germline V lookup: CDR1 LNHDA, CDR2 SQIVND (reference sequence). CDR3 length: 15 amino acids. CDR3 nucleotide sequence: TGTGCCAGTAGTACCGTTGTAGCGCCCCAAGGGACCCAGTACTTC. Its protein product is CASSTVVAPQGTQYF.

J is TRBJ2-3 and V is TRBV19, with TRBD1 matching over 11 bases. There are 16 residues in the CDR3. V was clipped by 5 bases and J by 6 bases; unmatched bases: 10. Germline CDR1 is LNHDA and CDR2 is SQIVND (reference sequence). CDR3 DNA: TGTGCCAGTAGTTTAATTGGACAGGGGGCTGGCGATACGCAGTATTTT. This translates into CASSLIGQGAGDTQYF.

The J gene is TRBJ1-5, the V gene TRBV7-2, with a tentative D call TRBD1 (5 bases). This CDR3 is built from 14 residues. Germline CDR1 SGHTA, CDR2 FQGNSA. The V end was cut by 5 bases, the J end by 3 bases, with 11 bases between. The chain's CDR3 is CASSPEGSNQPQHF. CDR3 in DNA: TGTGCCAGCAGCCCGGAGGGGTCCAATCAGCCCCAGCATTTT.

The chain recombines TRBV30 with TRBJ2-2, with D perhaps matching TRBD2 (7 bases). V shed 4 bases and J shed 2 bases, with 11 bases lying between them. There are 14 residues in the CDR3. Germline values: CDR1 GTSNPN, CDR2 SVGIG (reference sequence). CDR3 nucleotides: TGTGCCTGGACCCGGGGGGCTAACACCGGGGAGCTGTTTTTT. Protein: CAWTRGANTGELFF. The full variable domain, rest sourced from reference TRBV30 and TRBJ2-2, is SQTIHQWPATLVQPVGSPLSLECTVEGTSNPNLYWYRQAAGRGLQLLFYSVGIGQISSEVPQNLSASRPQDRQFILSSKKLLLSDSGFYLCAWTRGANTGELFFGEGSRLTVL.

The chain links TRBV9 to TRBJ2-7; 9 nucleotides align to TRBD2. Trimming cost V 4 bases and J 3 bases; bases outside gene matches: 11. The CDR3 loop spans 16 amino acids. Per germline, CDR1 SGDLS and CDR2 YYNGEE. CDR3 amino acids: CASSSSPGTSHYEQYF. The CDR3 DNA follows: TGTGCCAGCAGCTCTAGCCCCGGGACTAGCCACTACGAGCAGTACTTC. Looking up the rest from reference TRBV9 and TRBJ2-7 gives the full variable domain: DSGVTQTPKHLITATGQRVTLRCSPRSGDLSVYWYQQSLDQGLQFLIQYYNGEERAKGNILERFSAQQFPDLHSELNLSSLELGDSALYFCASSSSPGTSHYEQYFGPGTRLTVT.

This CDR3 reads CASSHGLGDTQYF. CDR3 nucleotides: TGTGCCAGCAGCCATGGTCTAGGAGATACGCAGTATTTT. The chain uses TRBV14 and TRBJ2-3; D gene unclear. CDR3 length equals 13 residues. Between the trimmed V and J ends, which lost 3 bases and 5 bases, there was a span of 9 bases. Germline CDR1 and CDR2: SGHDN and FVKESK.

This chain uses TRBV23-1 with TRBJ1-2, with 7 bases matching TRBD1. TRBV23-1 counts as an open reading frame of uncertain function. V lost 10 bases and J lost 2; bases outside the gene matches: 13. The CDR3 length is 15 residues. Here the CDR3 reads CATGHRDSVNYGYTF. Here the CDR3 DNA reads TGCGCCACCGGTCACCGGGACAGTGTAAACTATGGCTACACCTTC.

On this clone: This same CDR3 is encoded by further DNA sequences in the sample. CDR3 DNA sequence: TGTGCCAGCAGTGAAACGGCCAGCGAGAGCACAGATACGCAGTATTTT. Translation: CASSETASESTDTQYF. The chain is built from TRBV6-4 and TRBJ2-3; D gene uncertain. CDR1 and CDR2 from the germline V gene are MRHNA and SNTAGT. CDR3 length: 16 residues. Trimming shortened V by 3 bases and J by 0 bases, and 13 bases separated the two germline ends.

The chain combines TRBV6-1 with TRBJ2-7, with 7 bases matching TRBD2. This CDR3 is 13 amino acids long. V lost 7 bases and J lost 2; bases outside the gene matches: 5. Germline V gene sequence: CDR1 MNHNS, CDR2 SASEGT. The CDR3: CASMGGRAYEQYF. The CDR3 DNA sequence: TGTGCCAGCATGGGGGGGAGAGCCTACGAGCAGTACTTC.

V gene TRBV30 combines with J gene TRBJ2-3; 8 positions match TRBD2. Germline assignment: CDR1 GTSNPN and CDR2 SVGIG (reference sequence). V lost 5 bases and J lost 1; bases outside the gene matches: 5. This CDR3 contains 14 residues. CDR3: CAWGTSGGTDTQYF. The CDR3, as DNA: TGTGCCTGGGGGACTAGTGGCGGCACAGATACGCAGTATTTT.

The chain joins TRBV9 to TRBJ2-2, with 7 bases aligning to TRBD1. The CDR3 runs to 15 residues. The junction had 1 base not matched to a gene; V was cut back by 2 bases and J by 0 bases. The germline CDR1 and CDR2 sequences are SGDLS and YYNGEE. DNA for the CDR3: TGTGCCAGCAGCGTGCAGGGGGCGAACACCGGGGAGCTGTTTTTT. This sequence encodes CASSVQGANTGELFF.

This chain links TRBV6-5 with TRBJ2-1; D may be TRBD2 (5 bases). CDR1 and CDR2 (germline): MNHEY, SVGAGI. The V gene lost 6 bases and the J gene lost 0 bases, with 12 bases spanning the gap. The CDR3 is 15 residues long. The CDR3 DNA follows: TGTGCCAGCAGCTCTGGACTGAACTCCTACAATGAGCAGTTCTTC. It is translated as CASSSGLNSYNEQFF.

The gene calls are TRBV5-1 and TRBJ2-5; TRBD2 agrees at 10 bases. This CDR3 is built from 16 residues. V was pared by 3 bases and J by 5 bases, with 10 bases of the junction left unmatched. CDR1 is SGHRS, CDR2 YFSETQ, per germline. The CDR3 bases are TGCGCCAGCAGCTCTAAGCGGGAGGGCCGGAGGGAGACCCAGTACTTC. Translating it yields CASSSKREGRRETQYF.